This passage covers 29 T cell receptor beta chains from one sample sequenced in a study of T cell repertoires in cytomegalovirus infection. These receptors' antigens are unknown. TCRdb itself ran the reads through MiXCR, one entry per CDR3 protein. This sample yields about 900,000 distinct CDR3 sequences, of which approximately 31% are seen a single time; under 15% belongs to the top ten. The sequencing used cultured CD8+ T cells from PBMCs, collected from culture after CMV antigen stimulation. The receptors originated from a human donor in good health (CMV status not recorded). Some clones in this sample may be carry-over from other donors' samples.

DNA for the CDR3: TGCAGTGTCCCGGACAGGGAGGATAATTCACCCCTCCACTTT. This codes for CSVPDREDNSPLHF. This chain links TRBV20-1 with TRBJ1-6, with 8 bases aligning to TRBD1. The germline V gene has CDR1 DFQATT and CDR2 SNEGSKA (reference sequence). V lost 7 bases, J lost 5 bases, and 7 bases stayed unmatched. The CDR3 length is 14 residues.

This clonotype appeared many times. The chain couples TRBV7-2 to TRBJ2-2, with a possible D match to TRBD1 (5 bases). The CDR3 has 17 amino acids. The V end lost 1 base, the J end lost 0 bases, and 12 bases lay between the germline ends. Germline V lookup: CDR1 SGHTA, CDR2 FQGNSA. The CDR3 region is CASSLVTGYPNTGELFF. In DNA, the CDR3 is TGTGCCAGCAGCTTAGTTACAGGATACCCGAACACCGGGGAGCTGTTTTTT. The whole variable domain, filled in from reference TRBV7-2 and TRBJ2-2, reads GAGVSQSPSNKVTEKGKDVELRCDPISGHTALYWYRQSLGQGLEFLIYFQGNSAPDKSGLPSDRFSAERTGGSVSTLTIQRTQQEDSAVYLCASSLVTGYPNTGELFFGEGSRLTVL.

The CDR3 DNA follows: TGCAGTGCTAGAGAAACAGATAACTATGGCTACACCTTC. Translation: CSARETDNYGYTF. The chain recombines TRBV20-1 with TRBJ1-2; D not resolved. The CDR3 contains 13 residues. CDR1 DFQATT and CDR2 SNEGSKA come from the germline V gene (reference sequence). The ends were cut back, 0 bases at V and 1 base at J, with 6 bases in the middle.

A note on this clonotype: Relative to the germline gene, one junction end is altered; a read error may explain this. V is TRBV7-4 and J is TRBJ1-2; D not resolved. CDR3 length equals 11 residues. CDR1 SGHVT and CDR2 SQSDAQ come from the germline V gene. As DNA, the CDR3 is TGTGTCAGCAGCCCGGACTACGGCTACACCTTC. It is translated as CVSSPDYGYTF. The entire variable domain, with the rest obtained from reference TRBV7-4 and TRBJ1-2, is as follows: GAGVSQSPRYKVAKRGRDVALRCDSISGHVTLYWYRQTLGQGSEVLTYSQSDAQRDKSGRPSGRFSAERPERSVSTLKIQRTEQGDSAVYLCVSSPDYGYTFGSGTRLTVV.

The gene calls are TRBV7-3 and TRBJ1-1; possible D gene TRBD1, 5 bases. Germline loops: CDR1 SGHTA, CDR2 FQGTGA. This CDR3 comprises 16 residues. Trimming cost V 1 base and J 5 bases, with 17 bases left between them. CDR3 loop: CASSLNVGQGRTEAFF. In DNA, the CDR3 is TGTGCCAGCAGCTTAAATGTAGGGCAGGGACGGACTGAAGCTTTCTTT.

The chain has TRBV29-1 and TRBJ2-1; a weak D match, TRBD2 (6 bases). V was shortened by 4 bases and J by 0 bases, with 10 bases between the two germline ends. CDR3 size: 14 residues. CDR1 and CDR2 from the germline V gene are SQVTM and ANQGSEA. CDR3 nucleotides: TGCAGCGTTGGTAAGGGAGGCTCCTACAATGAGCAGTTCTTC. It is translated as CSVGKGGSYNEQFF.

The rearrangement links TRBV27 to TRBJ2-5; 9 nucleotides line up with TRBD1. This CDR3 region has 16 residues. Trimming removed 5 bases from V and 1 base from J; junction bases left unmatched: 8. Germline loops: CDR1 MNHEY, CDR2 SMNVEV (reference sequence). CDR3 DNA sequence: TGTGCCAGCAGTATTCGTCCGGGACAGGGCCAAGAGACCCAGTACTTC. This translates into CASSIRPGQGQETQYF.

This clonotype appeared once. A much bigger clone sits one base away, suggesting this may be a read error. This chain uses TRBV7-2 with TRBJ1-4; 9 bases line up with TRBD1. Germline V CDR1 and CDR2: SGHTA, FQGNSA. The V and J ends lost 3 bases and 12 bases, in that order; junction bases with no gene match: 11. The CDR3 length is 15 residues. The CDR3 coding sequence is TGTGCCAGCAGCTTGTCGGGACAGGGACTCGAGGAACTGTTTTTT. Residues: CASSLSGQGLEELFF.

This clonotype was recorded a few times. The rearrangement uses TRBV24-1 and TRBJ2-2, with 9 bases fitting TRBD1. Germline V gene sequence: CDR1 KGHDR, CDR2 SFDVKD. This CDR3 spans 16 amino acids. The V and J ends lost 3 bases and 3 bases, in that order; junction bases with no gene match: 4. CDR3 sequence reads: CATSDRGQGDTGELFF. Written as DNA, the CDR3 is TGTGCCACCAGTGATCGGGGACAGGGAGACACCGGGGAGCTGTTTTTT.

The rearrangement links TRBV11-3 to TRBJ2-2; 12 bases match TRBD2. The V gene's germline CDR1 is SGHNT and CDR2 YENEEA. The CDR3 covers 17 residues. Trimming at V came to 4 bases and at J to 6 bases, leaving 9 bases not matched to a gene. CDR3 loop: CASSSSTSGGPAGELFF. The DNA for the CDR3 is TGTGCCAGCAGCTCTTCGACTAGCGGGGGCCCGGCCGGGGAGCTGTTTTTT.

V usage is TRBV2 and J usage is TRBJ2-3, with 8 nucleotides matching TRBD2. The germline CDR1 and CDR2 sequences are SNHLY and FYNNEI. The V and J ends lost 0 bases and 2 bases, in that order; junction bases with no gene match: 7. The CDR3 loop spans 17 amino acids. The DNA for the CDR3 is TGTGCCAGCAGTGAAGCGCTCGGGGGGGAGGTCACAGATACGCAGTATTTT. It is translated as CASSEALGGEVTDTQYF.

The chain couples TRBV4-1 to TRBJ2-3; D unclear. The CDR3 runs to 14 residues. V was trimmed by 2 bases and J by 4 bases, leaving 10 bases between them. Germline CDR1 and CDR2: MGHRA and YSYEKL. The CDR3 DNA is TGCGCCAGCAGCCAAACCCCCCCCGCAGATACGCAGTATTTT. This translates into CASSQTPPADTQYF.

Only a few counts were recorded for this clonotype. This rearrangement joins TRBV7-2 to TRBJ1-2; D is perhaps TRBD1 (6 bases). V was shortened by 9 bases and J by 7 bases, with 33 bases between the two germline ends. Germline CDR1 and CDR2: SGHTA and FQGNSA. This CDR3 region has 18 residues. CDR3 in amino acids: CASPAWATQGTTYFGYTF. Here the CDR3 DNA reads TGTGCCAGTCCTGCTTGGGCCACACAGGGAACGACGTACTTTGGCTACACCTTC. The variable domain in full, with the rest retrieved from reference TRBV7-2 and TRBJ1-2, is GAGVSQSPSNKVTEKGKDVELRCDPISGHTALYWYRQSLGQGLEFLIYFQGNSAPDKSGLPSDRFSAERTGGSVSTLTIQRTQQEDSAVYLCASPAWATQGTTYFGYTFGSGTRLTVV.

V and J are TRBV5-1 and TRBJ2-5; no clear D gene. The CDR3 is 15 residues long. CDR1 and CDR2 (germline): SGHRS, YFSETQ. Between the trimmed V and J ends, which lost 0 bases and 4 bases, there was a span of 13 bases. The CDR3 protein is CASSLDGLDGETQYF. CDR3 nucleotide sequence: TGCGCCAGCAGCTTGGACGGGTTAGATGGAGAGACCCAGTACTTC.

There are many counts of this clonotype. V usage is TRBV7-2 and J usage is TRBJ2-5, with 9 bases matching TRBD1. The CDR3 covers 15 residues. Trimming took 1 base from V and 2 from J; bases not matched to a gene: 2. The germline CDR1 and CDR2 sequences are SGHTA and FQGNSA. CDR3 sequence: CASSLVDRGQETQYF. The CDR3 DNA reads TGTGCCAGCAGCTTAGTAGACAGGGGGCAAGAGACCCAGTACTTC. The variable domain in full, with the rest retrieved from reference TRBV7-2 and TRBJ2-5, is GAGVSQSPSNKVTEKGKDVELRCDPISGHTALYWYRQSLGQGLEFLIYFQGNSAPDKSGLPSDRFSAERTGGSVSTLTIQRTQQEDSAVYLCASSLVDRGQETQYFGPGTRLLVL.

There are a few counts of this clonotype. This chain links TRBV7-6 with TRBJ1-3; D possibly corresponds to TRBD1 (5 bases). The germline V and J ends were trimmed by 4 bases and 4 bases, with 11 bases remaining between them. Germline V gives CDR1 SGHVS, CDR2 FNYEAQ. The CDR3 sequence is 14 residues long. CDR3 in DNA: TGTGCCAGCAGCTCCGATAACAGGGGAAACACCATATATTTT. Translation gives CASSSDNRGNTIYF.

This clonotype was seen a handful of times. The rearrangement joins TRBV6-2 or TRBV6-3 to TRBJ1-1; D call uncertain. Germline V gene lookup returns CDR1 MNHEY and CDR2 SVGEGT. The CDR3 has 11 residues. V was shortened by 5 bases and J by 11 bases, with 12 bases between the two germline ends. CDR3 sequence reads: CASSTGEVAFF. CDR3 sequence (DNA): TGTGCCAGCAGTACCGGGGAGGTCGCTTTCTTT.

J is TRBJ2-7 and V is TRBV12-3 or TRBV12-4, with 7 bases that match TRBD2. V lost 6 bases, J lost 4 bases, and 6 bases stayed unmatched. The CDR3 loop spans 13 amino acids. In nucleotides, the CDR3 is TGTGCCAGCAGCCCGACTAGCATGTACGAGCAGTACTTC. This translates into CASSPTSMYEQYF.

The CDR3 DNA reads TGTGCCAGCAGCTTAACCGACAGCAACCACAATGAGCAGTTCTTC. This sequence encodes CASSLTDSNHNEQFF. The chain uses TRBV7-9 and TRBJ2-1; D might be TRBD1 (5 bases). The CDR3 sequence is 15 residues long. The V end lost 2 bases, the J end lost 5 bases, and 13 bases lay between the germline ends. Germline-derived CDR1 and CDR2 are SEHNR and FQNEAQ (reference sequence).

This clonotype was seen only a few times. V usage is TRBV6-2 or TRBV6-3 and J usage is TRBJ2-1; D uncertain. The CDR3 loop spans 16 amino acids. V was pared by 0 bases and J by 10 bases, with 19 bases between. CDR1 MNHEY and CDR2 SVGEGT come from the germline V gene. The CDR3 reads CASSYSPGPGPVEQFF. The DNA of the CDR3 is TGTGCCAGCAGTTACTCGCCAGGCCCTGGCCCTGTGGAGCAGTTCTTC.

This clonotype was seen many times. The rearrangement uses TRBV7-6 and TRBJ2-5, with TRBD2 matching over 8 bases. Germline values: CDR1 SGHVS, CDR2 FNYEAQ. The CDR3 is 15 residues long. The J segment lost 4 bases and the V segment lost 5 bases, leaving 9 bases of the junction unmatched. The CDR3 DNA is TGTGCCAGCAGCGTCGAGACTAGCGCTAGAGAGACCCAGTACTTC. Translation: CASSVETSARETQYF.

The chain is built from TRBV6-6 and TRBJ2-5; TRBD2 is a possible D gene (5 bases). Trimming took off 4 bases at V and 1 base at J, with 10 bases between the two ends. Germline CDR1 MNHNY, CDR2 SVGAGI (reference sequence). This CDR3 region has 14 residues. The CDR3 DNA reads TGTGCCAGCAGTTTGCGGGCAGTCCAAGAGACCCAGTACTTC. This codes for CASSLRAVQETQYF.

This clonotype was seen at least ten times. At one end the junction does not follow the germline gene, possibly because of a read error. The chain joins TRBV7-9 to TRBJ2-5; unclear D gene. This CDR3 has 13 residues. CDR1 is SEHNR and CDR2 is FQNEAQ in the germline V gene (reference sequence). CDR3 region: CASSLALVETQYF. The CDR3 DNA follows: TGTGCCAGCAGTTTAGCACTCGTAGAGACCCAGTACTTC.

The gene calls are TRBV6-4 and TRBJ2-3, with TRBD2 identical over 8 bases. CDR1 and CDR2 from the germline V gene are MRHNA and SNTAGT. There are 16 residues in the CDR3. The V segment lost 3 bases and the J segment 4 bases; nucleotides outside the gene matches: 9. This CDR3 is CASSEDVGGASDTQYF. DNA for the CDR3: TGTGCCAGCAGTGAAGATGTCGGGGGGGCCTCAGATACGCAGTATTTT.

The V gene is TRBV7-9, the J gene TRBJ2-1; 11 bases align to TRBD2. The CDR3 runs 22 residues. The V gene end was trimmed by 6 bases and the J gene end by 0 bases; junction bases not matched to a gene: 22. CDR1 is SEHNR and CDR2 is FQNEAQ in the germline V gene (reference sequence). The CDR3 nucleotides read TGTGCCAGCAGTCATCCAGTCGACCTTGGACTAGCGGGCCCGAGCTCCTACAATGAGCAGTTCTTC. Its translation is CASSHPVDLGLAGPSSYNEQFF.

CDR3 DNA sequence: TGCGCCAGCAGCTCCGCTTGGACACGATCTAGCACAGATACGCAGTATTTT. This codes for CASSSAWTRSSTDTQYF. This rearrangement joins TRBV5-1 to TRBJ2-3; a possible D gene is TRBD1 (5 bases). The CDR3 extends over 17 amino acids. Per germline, CDR1 SGHRS and CDR2 YFSETQ. V gave up 3 bases and J gave up 0 bases, with 17 bases separating them.

This clonotype showed up just once. The junction differs from germline at one of its ends, possibly a read error. The chain uses TRBV7-3 and TRBJ1-2; tentatively, D is TRBD1 (6 bases). From germline, CDR1 is SGHTA and CDR2 FQGTGA. The CDR3 contains 15 residues. The chain's CDR3 is CTSSLTLGGREGYTF. The DNA of the CDR3 is TGTACCAGCAGCTTAACACTAGGGGGTCGAGAAGGCTACACCTTC.

The sample holds many counts of this clonotype. V usage is TRBV7-6 and J usage is TRBJ1-5, with 7 nucleotides matching TRBD1. The V gene's germline CDR1 is SGHVS and CDR2 FNYEAQ. This CDR3 has 15 amino acids. The V gene end was trimmed by 3 bases and the J gene end by 4 bases; junction bases not matched to a gene: 6. As DNA, the CDR3 is TGTGCCAGCAGCTTGGAGCAGGGGGGTAATCAGCCCCAGCATTTT. Translation: CASSLEQGGNQPQHF.

Ten or more counts support this clonotype. The V and J genes are TRBV6-1 and TRBJ2-3; 15 bases map to TRBD2. The J segment lost 7 bases and the V segment lost 0 bases, leaving 11 bases of the junction unmatched. Per the germline V gene, CDR1 is MNHNS and CDR2 is SASEGT. The CDR3 totals 19 residues. The CDR3 region is CASSEAYWTSGGVRHTQYF. The DNA for the CDR3 is TGTGCCAGCAGTGAAGCTTATTGGACTAGCGGGGGGGTCCGCCATACGCAGTATTTT.